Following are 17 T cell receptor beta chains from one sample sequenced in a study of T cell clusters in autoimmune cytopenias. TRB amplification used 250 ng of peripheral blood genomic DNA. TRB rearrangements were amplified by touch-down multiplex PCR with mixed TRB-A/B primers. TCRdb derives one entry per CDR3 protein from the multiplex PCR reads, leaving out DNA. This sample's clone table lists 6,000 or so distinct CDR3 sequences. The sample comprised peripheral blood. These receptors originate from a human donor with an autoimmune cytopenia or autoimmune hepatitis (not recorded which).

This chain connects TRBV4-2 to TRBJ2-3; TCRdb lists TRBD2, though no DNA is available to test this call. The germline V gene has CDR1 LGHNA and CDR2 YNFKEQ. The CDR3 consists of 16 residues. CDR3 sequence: CASSQEVAGGPDTQYF.

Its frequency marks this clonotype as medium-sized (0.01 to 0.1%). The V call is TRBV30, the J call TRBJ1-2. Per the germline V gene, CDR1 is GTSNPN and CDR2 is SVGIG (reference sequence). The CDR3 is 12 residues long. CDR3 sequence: CAWSVANYGYTF.

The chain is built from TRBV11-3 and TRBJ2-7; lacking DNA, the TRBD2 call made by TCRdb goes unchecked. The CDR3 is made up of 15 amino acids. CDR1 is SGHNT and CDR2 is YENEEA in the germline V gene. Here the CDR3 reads CASSLEVEGTYEQYF. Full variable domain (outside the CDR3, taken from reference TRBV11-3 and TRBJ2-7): EAGVVQSPRYKIIEKKQPVAFWCNPISGHNTLYWYLQNLGQGPELLIRYENEEAVDDSQLPKDRFSAERLKGVDSTLKIQPAELGDSAVYLCASSLEVEGTYEQYFGPGTRLTVT.

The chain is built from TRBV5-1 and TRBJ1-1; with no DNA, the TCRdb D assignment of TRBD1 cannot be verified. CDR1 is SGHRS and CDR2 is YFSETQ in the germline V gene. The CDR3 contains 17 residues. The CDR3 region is CASSLDTGGLSYTEAFF.

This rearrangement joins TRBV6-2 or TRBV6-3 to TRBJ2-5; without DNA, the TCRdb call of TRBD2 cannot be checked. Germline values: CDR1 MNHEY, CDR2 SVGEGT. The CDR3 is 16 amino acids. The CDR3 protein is CASSYSPAGVRETQYF.

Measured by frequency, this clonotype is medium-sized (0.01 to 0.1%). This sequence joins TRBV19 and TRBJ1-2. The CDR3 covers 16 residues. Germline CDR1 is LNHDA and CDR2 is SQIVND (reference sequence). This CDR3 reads CASTLTPRDANYGYTF.

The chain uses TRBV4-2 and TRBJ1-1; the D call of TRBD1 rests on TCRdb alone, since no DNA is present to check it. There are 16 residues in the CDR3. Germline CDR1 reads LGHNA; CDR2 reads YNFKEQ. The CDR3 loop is CASSQDAGTLNTEAFF.

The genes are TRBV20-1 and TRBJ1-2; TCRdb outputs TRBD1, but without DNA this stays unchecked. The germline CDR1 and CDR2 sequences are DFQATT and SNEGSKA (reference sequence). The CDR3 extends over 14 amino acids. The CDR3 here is CSARDTTVANGYTF.

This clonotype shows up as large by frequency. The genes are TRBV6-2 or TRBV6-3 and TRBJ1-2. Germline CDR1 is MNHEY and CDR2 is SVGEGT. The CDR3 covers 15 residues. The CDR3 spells CASSYTGGANYGYTF.

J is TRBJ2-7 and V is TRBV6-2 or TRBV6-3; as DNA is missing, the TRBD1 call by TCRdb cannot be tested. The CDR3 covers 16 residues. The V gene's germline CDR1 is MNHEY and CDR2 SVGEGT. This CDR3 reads CASSYRGTGPSYEQYF.

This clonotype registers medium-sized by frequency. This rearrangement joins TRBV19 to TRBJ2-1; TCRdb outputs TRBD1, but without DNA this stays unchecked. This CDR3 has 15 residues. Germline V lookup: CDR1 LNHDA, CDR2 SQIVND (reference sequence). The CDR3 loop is CASSISLDRGGEQFF.

This CDR3 is CASSLEGPKGDEKLFF. The chain has TRBV5-4 and TRBJ1-4. The CDR3 is made up of 16 amino acids. Germline-derived CDR1 and CDR2 are SGHNT and YYREEE (reference sequence).

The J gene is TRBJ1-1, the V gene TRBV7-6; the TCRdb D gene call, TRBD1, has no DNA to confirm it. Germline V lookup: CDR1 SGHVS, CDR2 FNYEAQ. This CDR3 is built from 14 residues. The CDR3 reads CASSPSGANTEAFF.

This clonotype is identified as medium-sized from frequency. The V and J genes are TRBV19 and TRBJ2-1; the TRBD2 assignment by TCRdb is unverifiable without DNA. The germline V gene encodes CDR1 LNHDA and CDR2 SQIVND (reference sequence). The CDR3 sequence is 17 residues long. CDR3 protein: CASSTFSGSHSYNEQFF.

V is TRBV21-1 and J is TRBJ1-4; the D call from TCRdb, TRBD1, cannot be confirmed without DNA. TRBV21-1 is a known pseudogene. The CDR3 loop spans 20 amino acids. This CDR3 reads CASSKALSGTGDPTNEKLFF.

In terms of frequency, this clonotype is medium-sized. CDR3 in amino acids: CASSPRGGQPQHF. The gene calls are TRBV6-1 and TRBJ1-5. Germline values: CDR1 MNHNS, CDR2 SASEGT. The CDR3 is 13 residues long.

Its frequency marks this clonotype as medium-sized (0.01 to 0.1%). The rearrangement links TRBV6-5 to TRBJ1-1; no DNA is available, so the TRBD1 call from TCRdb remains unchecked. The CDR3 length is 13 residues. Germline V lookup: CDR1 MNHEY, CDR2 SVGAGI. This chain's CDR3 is CASRVQGDTEAFF.